In this sample, the clone carrying this T cell receptor beta chain turned up once. Its antigen is still unknown. Tagging with unique molecular identifiers was applied to individual cDNA molecules. TCRdb re-analysed the 5' RACE reads in MiXCR, keeping a single row per CDR3 protein. The sample carries tens of thousands of distinct CDR3 sequences, roughly 14% recorded once. This entry belongs to a study of early T cells in non-severe SARS-CoV-2 infection. Turning to the study itself: Sequencing of unsorted whole blood was done on bulk RNA, leaving chains unpaired. Study outcomes and limitations: Using VDJdb, the matching emphasized anti-spike CD8 responses while missing private and CD4 specificities.

The junction had 6 bases not matched to a gene; V was cut back by 0 bases and J by 5 bases. CDR1 is SQVTM, CDR2 ANQGSEA, per germline. This CDR3 has 14 residues. Sequenced: whole blood. This TCR was sampled from an adult who was a healthcare worker with PCR-confirmed SARS-CoV-2 infection or an uninfected control (not recorded which). The gene calls are TRBV29-1 and TRBJ2-5; 7 nucleotides match TRBD1. In nucleotides, the CDR3 is TGCAGCGTTGAAGATCCGAGGGGGCTTGAGACCCAGTACTTC. Translating it yields CSVEDPRGLETQYF.